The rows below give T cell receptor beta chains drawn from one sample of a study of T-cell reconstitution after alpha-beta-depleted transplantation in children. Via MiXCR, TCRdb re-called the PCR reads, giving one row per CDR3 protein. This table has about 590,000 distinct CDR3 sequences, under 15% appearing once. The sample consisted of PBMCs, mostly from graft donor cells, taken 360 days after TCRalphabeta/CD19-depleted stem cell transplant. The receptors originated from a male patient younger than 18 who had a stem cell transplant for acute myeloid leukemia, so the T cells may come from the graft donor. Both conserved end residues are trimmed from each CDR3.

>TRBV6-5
ASQDLRGNYGYT
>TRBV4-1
ASSRLILTGGSYNEQF
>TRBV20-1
SASSGTSGSPTDTQY
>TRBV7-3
ASSPWGGFQETQY
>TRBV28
ASSSSHNTQY
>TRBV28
ASSLYRGLNTEAF
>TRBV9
ASSVAKGEQF
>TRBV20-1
SVGVLAGVYEQY
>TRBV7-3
ASSLAGTGQNTGELF
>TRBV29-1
SVGRTGELF
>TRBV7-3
ASSRYGGWDEQY
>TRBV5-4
ASSSAGPGTYEQY
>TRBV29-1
SAPGLAGEVGNEQF
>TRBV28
ASSLFRGSSYNEQF
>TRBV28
ASSTQQDNEQF
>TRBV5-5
ASSLEAGRNNEQF
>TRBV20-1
SARTGEEPLPTGEQF
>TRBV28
ASSPTARGGNTIY
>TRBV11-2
ASSLGLVGGSYEQY
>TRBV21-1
ASSSRGLACDEQF
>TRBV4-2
ASSQEFSGSGDTQY
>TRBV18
ASSPLSRETQY
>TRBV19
ASSIFGGTVTDTQY
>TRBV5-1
ASSSVFNLTDTQY
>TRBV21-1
ASSKECGIAYEQY
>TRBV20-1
SARVISGVNIQY
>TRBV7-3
ASSPRGIREAGRGEQF
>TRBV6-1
ASSERQVYNEQF
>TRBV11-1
SSSFASGMIYEQY
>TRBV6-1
ASGRDRGGHEQY
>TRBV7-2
ASSRQIAGGAQY
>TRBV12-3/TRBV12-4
ASSLKGGTYEQY
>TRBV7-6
ASSWDSFSYEQY
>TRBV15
ATSILPGGSSYEQY
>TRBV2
ATHSRTGTYEQY
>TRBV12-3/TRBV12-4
ASSLTSTYEQY
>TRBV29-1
SALLGRVGAGELF
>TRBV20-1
SATRHLITFYEQY
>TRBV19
ASSPLQTKAKNIQY
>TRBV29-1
SVEVPVYNEQF
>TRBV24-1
ATSRGGDYEQY
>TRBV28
ASSPSVGSAG
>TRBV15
ATSRVGQNTEAF
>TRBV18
ASSPLLQGAYNEQF
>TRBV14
ASSQEWELF
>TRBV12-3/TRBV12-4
ASSQTSGRSNTQY
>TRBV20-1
SAGTAWNEKLF
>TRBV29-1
SVEGPEFSGNTIY
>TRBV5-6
ASSYGTNNYEQY